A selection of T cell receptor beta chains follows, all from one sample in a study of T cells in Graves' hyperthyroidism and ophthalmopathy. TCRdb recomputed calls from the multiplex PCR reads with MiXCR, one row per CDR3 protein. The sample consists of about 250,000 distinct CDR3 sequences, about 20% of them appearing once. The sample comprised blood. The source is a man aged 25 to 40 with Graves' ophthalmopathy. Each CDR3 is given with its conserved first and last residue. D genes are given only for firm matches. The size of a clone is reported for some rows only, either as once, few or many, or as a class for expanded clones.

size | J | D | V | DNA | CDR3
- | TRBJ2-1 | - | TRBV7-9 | TGTGCCAGCAGCCGCGGAGGAGGGAGGCTGGTGGATGAGCAGTTCTTC | CASSRGGGRLVDEQFF
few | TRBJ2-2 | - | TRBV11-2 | TGTGCCAGCGGGCTGATAACCGGGGAGCTGTTTTTT | CASGLITGELFF
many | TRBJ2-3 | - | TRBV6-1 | TGTGCCAGCAGGCCCCGTGTCGGAATCGACACAGATACGCAGTATTTT | CASRPRVGIDTDTQYF
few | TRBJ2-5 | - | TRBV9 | TGTGCCAGCAGCGTACTCGCCGGGGGTTTGGTGGAGACCCAGTACTTC | CASSVLAGGLVETQYF
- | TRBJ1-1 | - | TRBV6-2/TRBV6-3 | TGTGCCAGCAGTTACACCCGGGAGAACACTGAAGCTTTCTTT | CASSYTRENTEAFF
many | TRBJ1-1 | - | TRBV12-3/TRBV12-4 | TGTGCCAGCAGTTTAGGGGGGAGCAGTATGAACACTGAAGCTTTCTTT | CASSLGGSSMNTEAFF
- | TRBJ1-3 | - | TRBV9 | TGTGCCAGCAGCCTCAACCCAGGGGGAAACACCATATATTTT | CASSLNPGGNTIYF
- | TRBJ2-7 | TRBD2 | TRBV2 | TGTGCCAGCAGTGGACCTCGGGGACTAGCCCACCACGAGCAGTACTTC | CASSGPRGLAHHEQYF
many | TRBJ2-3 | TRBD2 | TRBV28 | TGTGCCAGCAGTTTAACTAGCGGGTATGGGGATACGCAGTATTTT | CASSLTSGYGDTQYF
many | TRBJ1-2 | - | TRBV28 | TGTGCCAGCACCCCCAGCAATTACTACTATGGCTACACCTTC | CASTPSNYYYGYTF
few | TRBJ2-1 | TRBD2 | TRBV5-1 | TGCGCCAGCAGCTTGATGGGACTAGCGGGATACAATGAGCAGTTCTTC | CASSLMGLAGYNEQFF
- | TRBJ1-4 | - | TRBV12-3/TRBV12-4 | TGTGCCAGCAGCCAGGGCCCCTTGGGAGAAAAACTGTTTTTT | CASSQGPLGEKLFF
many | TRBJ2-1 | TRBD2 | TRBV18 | TGTGCCAGCCGCGGACTAGCGGGAGATGAGCAGTTCTTC | CASRGLAGDEQFF
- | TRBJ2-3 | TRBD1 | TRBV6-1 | TGTGCCAGCAGGAGACAGGGGAACACCGGGGATACGCAGTATTTT | CASRRQGNTGDTQYF
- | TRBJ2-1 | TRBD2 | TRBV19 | TGTGCCAGTAGTACCGGGAGGAGGACTAGCGGGAGGGCCAACTACAATGAGCAGTTCTTC | CASSTGRRTSGRANYNEQFF
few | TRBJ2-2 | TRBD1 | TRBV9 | TGTGCCAGCTCCTCGGGGGGGACAGGGGGAACCGGGGAGCTGTTTTTT | CASSSGGTGGTGELFF
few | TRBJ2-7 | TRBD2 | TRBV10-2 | TGCGCCAGCCGGGAGGCGGGGGTGTACGAGCAGTACTTC | CASREAGVYEQYF
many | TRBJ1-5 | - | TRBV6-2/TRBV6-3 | TGTGCCAGCAGGCCCGGACAGCTTGGCAGCAATCAGCCCCAGCATTTT | CASRPGQLGSNQPQHF
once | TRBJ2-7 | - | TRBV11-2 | TGTGCCAGCACCTTGGCTTACATCAGCTCCTACGAGCAGTACTTC | CASTLAYISSYEQYF
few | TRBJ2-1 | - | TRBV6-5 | TGTGCCAGCAGTTACCTTGGTGTTATGAATGGTAGTGAGCAGTTCTTC | CASSYLGVMNGSEQFF
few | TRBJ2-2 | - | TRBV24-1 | TGTGCCACCAGTGATTTTGCCGGGGAGCTGTTTTTT | CATSDFAGELFF
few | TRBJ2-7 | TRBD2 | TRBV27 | TGTGCCAGCAGTTTATCGGCTAGCGGCTACGAGCAGTACTTC | CASSLSASGYEQYF
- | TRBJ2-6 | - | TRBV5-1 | TGCGCCAGCAGCTTGGGAACCGGGTTCTCTGGGGCCAACGTCCTGACTTTC | CASSLGTGFSGANVLTF
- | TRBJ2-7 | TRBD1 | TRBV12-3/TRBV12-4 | TGTGCCAGCAGCAACAGGGGCCACGAGCAGTACTTC | CASSNRGHEQYF
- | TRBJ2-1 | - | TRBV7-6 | TGTGCCAGCAGCTTAGGGGCAGGCTGGGGGTACAATGAGCAGTTCTTC | CASSLGAGWGYNEQFF
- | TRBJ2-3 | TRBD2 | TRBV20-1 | TGCAGTGCTAGAGACCCCGTGATAGCGGGAATTACAGATACGCAGTATTTT | CSARDPVIAGITDTQYF
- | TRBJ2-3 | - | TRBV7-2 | TGTGCCAGCAGCAGTAGTTATCTAGCAACGGATACGCAGTATTTT | CASSSSYLATDTQYF